One sample yielded the 20 T cell receptor beta chains listed below, sequenced in a study of cytomegalovirus exposure and HLA in healthy donors (dated by TCRdb to 2016 to 2017). Libraries were built with the immunoSEQ multiplex PCR assay. The source is immuneACCESS, and TCRdb retained only in-frame sequences with V and J called. Part of the clones is not carried over; for the studies checked, unresolved V genes explain less than half of this, and the remainder is unexplained. The sample table records more than 120,000 clones; approximately 86% of these occur just once. The ten biggest clones cover under 9% of the sample. Sample: PBMCs. The receptors shown here come from a man between 18 and 29 years old in good health and CMV-seropositive.

Only a few counts were recorded for this clone. The chain recombines TRBV7-2 with TRBJ1-1, with a weak D call TRBD1 (6 bases). Germline loops: CDR1 SGHTA, CDR2 FQGNSA. Trimming took 8 bases from V and 4 from J, leaving 11 bases between them. The CDR3 has 12 amino acids. The CDR3 DNA sequence: TGTGCCAGCCAGGGGTGGCGCACTGAAGCTTTCTTT. Protein product: CASQGWRTEAFF.

In the case of this clone: The same CDR3 arises from other DNA sequences in this sample as well. CDR3 sequence reads: CASSYSSGNTIYF. In DNA form, the CDR3 reads TGTGCCAGCAGTTATTCTTCTGGAAACACCATATATTTT. This chain joins TRBV6-5 and TRBJ1-3; unclear D gene. The CDR3 contains 13 residues. V lost 3 bases to trimming and J lost 1 base, with 4 bases between them. Per the germline V gene, CDR1 is MNHEY and CDR2 is SVGAGI.

V and J are TRBV19 and TRBJ1-2; D perhaps matches TRBD1 (5 bases). The CDR3 has 16 amino acids. V lost 1 base to trimming and J lost 2 bases, with 14 bases between them. CDR1 is LNHDA, CDR2 SQIVND, per germline (reference sequence). The CDR3 spells CASSIGGGGTNYGYTF. The CDR3 DNA reads TGTGCCAGTAGTATAGGTGGTGGAGGGACCAACTATGGCTACACCTTC.

The chain employs TRBV19 and TRBJ1-3; TRBD1 aligns across 8 bases. CDR1 is LNHDA and CDR2 is SQIVND in the germline V gene (reference sequence). This CDR3 contains 17 residues. V was pared by 2 bases and J by 0 bases, with 6 bases of the junction left unmatched. Here the CDR3 reads CASSIIGQGDSGNTIYF. In DNA form, the CDR3 reads TGTGCCAGTAGTATAATAGGACAGGGAGACTCTGGAAACACCATATATTTT. The whole variable domain, remainder taken from reference TRBV19 and TRBJ1-3, is DGGITQSPKYLFRKEGQNVTLSCEQNLNHDAMYWYRQDPGQGLRLIYYSQIVNDFQKGDIAEGYSVSREKKESFPLTVTSAQKNPTAFYLCASSIIGQGDSGNTIYFGEGSWLTVV.

The chain links TRBV29-1 to TRBJ1-1, with D hard to call. Germline CDR1 and CDR2: SQVTM and ANQGSEA. V dropped 4 bases and J dropped 2 bases, with 8 bases sitting between them. CDR3 length equals 12 residues. This CDR3 reads CSVVKLNTEAFF. CDR3 DNA: TGCAGCGTTGTAAAGCTAAACACTGAAGCTTTCTTT.

J is TRBJ2-5 and V is TRBV18; TRBD2 agrees at 8 bases. The CDR3 spans 16 residues. Germline V gene sequence: CDR1 KGHSH, CDR2 LQKENI. V shed 1 base and J 2 bases; nucleotides not matched to a gene: 6. As DNA, the CDR3 is TGTGCCAGCTCACCACTGGCGGGAGGCTTTCAAGAGACCCAGTACTTC. Protein product: CASSPLAGGFQETQYF.

The chain links TRBV27 to TRBJ2-7; D might be TRBD1 (5 bases). Trimming took 2 bases from V and 5 from J, leaving 13 bases between them. Germline CDR1 reads MNHEY; CDR2 reads SMNVEV (reference sequence). This CDR3 contains 14 residues. The CDR3 loop reads CASSLIGAYHEQYF. CDR3 DNA sequence: TGTGCCAGCAGTTTAATTGGGGCCTACCACGAGCAGTACTTC.

The chain couples TRBV27 to TRBJ2-3; the match to TRBD1 covers 9 bases. CDR3 length: 16 amino acids. Germline-derived CDR1 and CDR2 are MNHEY and SMNVEV (reference sequence). V was clipped by 5 bases and J by 2 bases; unmatched bases: 8. The CDR3 spells CASSPITGGLTDTQYF. The CDR3 DNA sequence: TGTGCCAGCAGTCCCATAACAGGGGGCCTCACAGATACGCAGTATTTT.

The chain joins TRBV7-9 to TRBJ2-5, with TRBD1 matching over 7 bases. Germline assignment: CDR1 SEHNR and CDR2 FQNEAQ (reference sequence). J was trimmed by 2 bases and V by 1 base; bases with no gene match: 4. The CDR3 extends over 15 amino acids. The CDR3 here is CASSLGGTAQETQYF. CDR3 nucleotides: TGTGCCAGCAGCTTAGGGGGGACAGCTCAAGAGACCCAGTACTTC.

V gene TRBV15 combines with J gene TRBJ1-1; TRBD1 aligns across 11 bases. V lost 4 bases to trimming and J lost 10 bases; unmatched junction nucleotides: 8. The CDR3 length is 14 residues. Germline CDR1 is LNHNV and CDR2 is YYDKDF (reference sequence). DNA for the CDR3: TGTGCCACCAGCAAGCCCGGACAGGGGGCTTCAGCTTTCTTT. It encodes CATSKPGQGASAFF.

The CDR3 region has the DNA TGTGCCAGCAGCTTAGTCGGGGGGCGAGGAGGGACTGAAGCTTTCTTT. Protein product: CASSLVGGRGGTEAFF. The rearrangement links TRBV7-9 to TRBJ1-1, with TRBD1 as a possible D gene (6 bases). The V gene lost 1 base and the J gene lost 5 bases, with 17 bases spanning the gap. Germline V gives CDR1 SEHNR, CDR2 FQNEAQ (reference sequence). The CDR3 runs 16 residues.

The chain is built from TRBV9 and TRBJ2-1, with 9 bases matching TRBD2. Unmatched junction bases numbered 8, after V lost 5 bases and J lost 5 bases. Germline V gives CDR1 SGDLS, CDR2 YYNGEE. There are 15 residues in the CDR3. The CDR3 region is CASSESGGHNNEQFF. The CDR3 DNA reads as TGTGCCAGCAGTGAAAGCGGGGGGCATAACAATGAGCAGTTCTTC. The complete variable domain, with remaining parts taken from reference TRBV9 and TRBJ2-1, reads DSGVTQTPKHLITATGQRVTLRCSPRSGDLSVYWYQQSLDQGLQFLIQYYNGEERAKGNILERFSAQQFPDLHSELNLSSLELGDSALYFCASSESGGHNNEQFFGPGTRLTVL.

The chain recombines TRBV6-1 with TRBJ1-2, with 7 bases matching TRBD1. Trimming removed 3 bases from V and 3 bases from J; junction bases left unmatched: 1. The CDR3 has 13 amino acids. Germline lookup yields CDR1 MNHNS and CDR2 SASEGT. This chain's CDR3 is CASSEGQYYGYTF. CDR3 DNA: TGTGCCAGCAGTGAGGGACAGTACTATGGCTACACCTTC.

The V call is TRBV5-4, the J call TRBJ2-7; 13 bases match TRBD2. The CDR3 is 13 residues long. Germline CDR1 and CDR2: SGHNT and YYREEE (reference sequence). The V and J ends lost 4 bases and 7 bases, in that order; junction bases with no gene match: 2. CDR3 loop: CASSTGLAGEQYF. CDR3 nucleotide sequence: TGTGCCAGCAGCACGGGACTAGCGGGAGAGCAGTACTTC.

The genes are TRBV9 and TRBJ2-7; D gene ambiguous. Germline V lookup: CDR1 SGDLS, CDR2 YYNGEE. The V gene lost 0 bases and the J gene lost 1 base, with 11 bases spanning the gap. The length of the CDR3 is 15 residues. As DNA, the CDR3 is TGTGCCAGCAGCGTAGGCGGTGAGCCGTCCTACGAGCAGTACTTC. This codes for CASSVGGEPSYEQYF.

V is TRBV9 and J is TRBJ2-7; TRBD1 matches at 8 bases. The germline gives CDR1 SGDLS, CDR2 YYNGEE. The ends lost 7 bases at V and 5 bases at J; junction bases unmatched: 11. The CDR3 is made up of 14 amino acids. DNA for the CDR3: TGTGCCAGCGCAGACGGACAGGGCAGTCACGAGCAGTACTTC. It yields the protein CASADGQGSHEQYF.

This clone has just one count. The chain employs TRBV25-1 and TRBJ1-1; possible D gene TRBD1, 6 bases. The germline V gene encodes CDR1 MGHDK and CDR2 SYGVNS. CDR3 length: 15 amino acids. Trimming pared 8 bases from V and 0 bases from J, leaving 16 bases between. The CDR3 bases are TGTGCCAGCCAGATAGGTCAGGGGCTGAACACTGAAGCTTTCTTT. It encodes CASQIGQGLNTEAFF. Drawing the rest from reference TRBV25-1 and TRBJ1-1, the complete variable domain is EADIYQTPRYLVIGTGKKITLECSQTMGHDKMYWYQQDPGMELHLIHYSYGVNSTEKGDLSSESTVSRIRTEHFPLTLESARPSHTSQYLCASQIGQGLNTEAFFGQGTRLTVV.

The chain is built from TRBV7-9 and TRBJ2-1; TRBD2 agrees at 14 bases. The CDR3 contains 18 residues. CDR1 SEHNR and CDR2 FQNEAQ come from the germline V gene (reference sequence). V gave up 4 bases and J gave up 0 bases; unmatched junction bases: 5. This chain's CDR3 is CASSSRLAGGPSYNEQFF. The DNA of the CDR3 is TGTGCCAGCAGCTCCCGACTAGCGGGAGGGCCCTCCTACAATGAGCAGTTCTTC.

This chain connects TRBV5-1 to TRBJ2-7, with TRBD2 matching over 7 bases. CDR1 SGHRS and CDR2 YFSETQ come from the germline V gene. V trimming: 4 bases; J trimming: 4 bases; junction bases outside the gene matches: 8. The CDR3 consists of 14 residues. CDR3 DNA sequence: TGCGCCAGCAGCGCCGGACTAGTCCGATACGAGCAGTACTTC. Amino acid sequence: CASSAGLVRYEQYF.

This clone has only a few counts. This chain connects TRBV5-4 to TRBJ2-1, with TRBD1 identical over 10 bases. CDR3 size: 15 residues. Germline CDR1 reads SGHNT; CDR2 reads YYREEE (reference sequence). The V gene end was trimmed by 7 bases and the J gene end by 7 bases; junction bases not matched to a gene: 11. The CDR3: CASRSGTGVGNEQFF. The CDR3 region has the DNA TGTGCCAGCCGATCCGGGACAGGGGTTGGGAATGAGCAGTTCTTC.